This T cell receptor beta chain was sequenced in a study of CD8+ T cells in alopecia areata. Following RNA extraction, reverse transcription yielded cDNA that acted as the sequencing template. Assay used: immunoSEQ multiplex PCR; TCRdb lists only in-frame clones, some missing. The sample has about 210,000 clones; about three fifths are singletons. Sample treatment: oral pan-JAK inhibitor, 5-10 mg twice daily. Germline values: CDR1 SGHAT, CDR2 FQNNGV. This CDR3 is 13 amino acids long. V was shortened by 0 bases and J by 6 bases, with 8 bases between the two germline ends. The sample in question was CD4+ T cells sorted from blood, obtained at week 4, from a patient treated with tofacitinib. This receptor was obtained from a human donor with alopecia areata. V usage is TRBV11-2 and J usage is TRBJ1-2, with D hard to call. The CDR3 here is CASSLERFDGYTF. CDR3 in DNA: TGTGCCAGCAGCTTAGAAAGATTCGATGGCTACACCTTC.